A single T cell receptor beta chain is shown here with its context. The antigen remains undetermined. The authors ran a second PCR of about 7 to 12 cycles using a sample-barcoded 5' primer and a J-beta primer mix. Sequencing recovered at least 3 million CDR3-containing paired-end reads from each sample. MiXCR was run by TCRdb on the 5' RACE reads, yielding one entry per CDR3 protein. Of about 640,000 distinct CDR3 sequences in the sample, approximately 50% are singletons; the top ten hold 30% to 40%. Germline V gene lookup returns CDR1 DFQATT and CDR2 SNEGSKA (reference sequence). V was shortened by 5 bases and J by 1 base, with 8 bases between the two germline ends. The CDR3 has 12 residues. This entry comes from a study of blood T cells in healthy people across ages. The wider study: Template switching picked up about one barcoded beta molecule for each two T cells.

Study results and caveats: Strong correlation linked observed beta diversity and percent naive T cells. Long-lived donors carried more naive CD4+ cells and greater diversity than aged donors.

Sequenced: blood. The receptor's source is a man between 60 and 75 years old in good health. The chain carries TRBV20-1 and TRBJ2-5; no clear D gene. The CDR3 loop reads CSAFELQETQYF. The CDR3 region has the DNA TGCAGTGCTTTCGAGCTCCAAGAGACCCAGTACTTC.